This TCR beta chain was profiled in a study of OX40 agonist ivuxolimab in advanced cancers. Assay: immunoSEQ multiplex PCR; the TCRdb copy retains only in-frame clones and omits some. The sample has 68,000 or so clones, over 80% seen once. Here the sequenced sample was CD4+ or CD8+ T cells sorted from blood, taken in a trial of the OX40 agonist ivuxolimab. The source is an adult with an advanced solid tumor such as melanoma, head and neck, liver or kidney cancer.

The CDR3 reads CASSYYRGRDEQYF. For the CDR3, the DNA is TGTGCCAGCAGTTATTACAGGGGGCGAGACGAGCAGTACTTC. This chain links TRBV28 with TRBJ2-7; 9 bases map to TRBD1. Germline trimming cut 4 bases from V and 5 bases from J; bases unmatched to any gene: 6. This CDR3 is 14 amino acids long. Germline V gene sequence: CDR1 MDHEN, CDR2 SYDVKM.